The T cell receptor beta chain described here comes from a study of radiation and T cells in renal cell carcinoma. Study findings and constraints: Top tumor clonotypes rose in blood 2 weeks post-radiation, then contracted.

The length of the CDR3 is 14 residues. Trimming took 4 bases from V and 6 from J; bases not matched to a gene: 8. Germline loops: CDR1 SGHDT, CDR2 YYEEEE. Regarding this clone: Its antigen remains unidentified.

Time point given: blood 2 weeks post-SBRT. Treatment indicated: 15 Gy SBRT to primary tumor, nephrectomy 4 weeks later. Assay used: immunoSEQ multiplex PCR; TCRdb lists only in-frame clones, some missing. The table lists more than 75,000 clones, around 86% of them singletons. Sample: blood, taken from a patient whose treatment included radiotherapy and nephrectomy. The genes are TRBV5-6 and TRBJ2-7; 9 positions agree with TRBD1. The sequence was collected from a woman aged 50 to 65 with renal cell carcinoma. The CDR3, as DNA: TGTGCCAGCAGCATTCCGGGACAGGGTTTCGAGCAGTACTTC. Amino acids: CASSIPGQGFEQYF.